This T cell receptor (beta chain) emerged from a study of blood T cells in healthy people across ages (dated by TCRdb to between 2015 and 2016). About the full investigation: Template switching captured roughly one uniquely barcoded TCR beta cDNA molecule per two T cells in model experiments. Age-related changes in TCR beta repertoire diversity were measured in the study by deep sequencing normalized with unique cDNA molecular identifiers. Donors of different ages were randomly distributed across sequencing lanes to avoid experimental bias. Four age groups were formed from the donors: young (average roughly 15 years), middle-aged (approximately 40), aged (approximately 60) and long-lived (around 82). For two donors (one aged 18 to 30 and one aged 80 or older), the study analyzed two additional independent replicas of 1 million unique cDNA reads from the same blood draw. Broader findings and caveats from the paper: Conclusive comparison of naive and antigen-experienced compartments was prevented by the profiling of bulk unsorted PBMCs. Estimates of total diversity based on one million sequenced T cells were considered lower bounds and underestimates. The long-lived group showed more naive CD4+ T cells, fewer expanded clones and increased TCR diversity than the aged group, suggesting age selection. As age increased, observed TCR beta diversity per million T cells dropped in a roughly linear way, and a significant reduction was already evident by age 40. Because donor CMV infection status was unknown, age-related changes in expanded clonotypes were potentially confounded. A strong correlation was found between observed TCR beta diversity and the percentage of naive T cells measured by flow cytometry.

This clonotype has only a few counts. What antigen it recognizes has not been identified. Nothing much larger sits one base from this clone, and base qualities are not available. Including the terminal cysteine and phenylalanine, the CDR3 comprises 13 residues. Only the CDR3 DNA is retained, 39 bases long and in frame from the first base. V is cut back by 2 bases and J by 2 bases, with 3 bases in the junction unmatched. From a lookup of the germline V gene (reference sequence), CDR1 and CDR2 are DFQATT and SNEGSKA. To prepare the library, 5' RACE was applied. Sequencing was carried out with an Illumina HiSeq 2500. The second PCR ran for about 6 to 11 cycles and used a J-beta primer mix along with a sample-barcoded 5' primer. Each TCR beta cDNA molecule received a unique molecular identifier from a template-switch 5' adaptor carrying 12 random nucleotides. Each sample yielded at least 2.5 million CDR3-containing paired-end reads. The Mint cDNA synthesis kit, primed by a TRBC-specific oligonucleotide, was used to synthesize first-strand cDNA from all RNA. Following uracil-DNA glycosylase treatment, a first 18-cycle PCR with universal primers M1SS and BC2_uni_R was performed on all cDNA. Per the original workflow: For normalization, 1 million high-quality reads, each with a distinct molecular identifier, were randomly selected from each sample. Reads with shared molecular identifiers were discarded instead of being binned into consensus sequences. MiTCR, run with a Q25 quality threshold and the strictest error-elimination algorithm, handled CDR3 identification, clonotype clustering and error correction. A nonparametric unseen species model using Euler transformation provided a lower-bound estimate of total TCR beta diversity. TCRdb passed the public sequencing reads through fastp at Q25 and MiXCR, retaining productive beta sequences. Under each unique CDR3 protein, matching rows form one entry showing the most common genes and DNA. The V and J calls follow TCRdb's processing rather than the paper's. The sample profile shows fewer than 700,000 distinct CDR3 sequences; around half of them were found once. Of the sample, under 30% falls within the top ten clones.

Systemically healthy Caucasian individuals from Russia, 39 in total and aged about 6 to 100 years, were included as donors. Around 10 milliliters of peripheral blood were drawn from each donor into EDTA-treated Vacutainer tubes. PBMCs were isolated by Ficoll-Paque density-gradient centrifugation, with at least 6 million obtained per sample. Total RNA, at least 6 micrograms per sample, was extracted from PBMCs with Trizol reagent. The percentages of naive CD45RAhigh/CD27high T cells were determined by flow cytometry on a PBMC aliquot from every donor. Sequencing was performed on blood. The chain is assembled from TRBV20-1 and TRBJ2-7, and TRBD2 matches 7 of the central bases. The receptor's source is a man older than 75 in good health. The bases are TGCAGTGCTAGAAGCGGGACCACCTACGAGCAGTACTTC. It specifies CSARSGTTYEQYF.